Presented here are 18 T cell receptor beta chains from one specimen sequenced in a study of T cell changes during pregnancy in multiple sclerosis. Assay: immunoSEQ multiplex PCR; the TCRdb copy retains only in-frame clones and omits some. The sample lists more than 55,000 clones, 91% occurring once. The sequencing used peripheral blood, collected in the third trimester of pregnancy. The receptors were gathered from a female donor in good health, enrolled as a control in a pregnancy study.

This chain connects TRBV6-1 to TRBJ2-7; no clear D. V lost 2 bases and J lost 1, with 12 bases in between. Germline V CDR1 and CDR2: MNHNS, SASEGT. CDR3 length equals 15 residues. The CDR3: CASSEQATASYEQYF. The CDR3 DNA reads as TGTGCCAGCAGTGAACAAGCAACCGCTTCCTACGAGCAGTACTTC.

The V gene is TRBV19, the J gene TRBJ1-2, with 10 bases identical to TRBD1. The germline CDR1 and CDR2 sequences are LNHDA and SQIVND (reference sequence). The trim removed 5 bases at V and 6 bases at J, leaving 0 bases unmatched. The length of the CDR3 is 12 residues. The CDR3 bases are TGTGCCAGTAGTGGGACAGGGGATGGCTACACCTTC. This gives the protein CASSGTGDGYTF. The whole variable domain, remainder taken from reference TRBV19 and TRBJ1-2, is DGGITQSPKYLFRKEGQNVTLSCEQNLNHDAMYWYRQDPGQGLRLIYYSQIVNDFQKGDIAEGYSVSREKKESFPLTVTSAQKNPTAFYLCASSGTGDGYTFGSGTRLTVV.

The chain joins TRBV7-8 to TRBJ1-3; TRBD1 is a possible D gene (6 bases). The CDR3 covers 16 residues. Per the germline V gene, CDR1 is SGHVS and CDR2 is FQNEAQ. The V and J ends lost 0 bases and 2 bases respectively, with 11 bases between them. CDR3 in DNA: TGTGCCAGCAGCTTAGCGGCAGGGGATGCTGGAAACACCATATATTTT. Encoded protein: CASSLAAGDAGNTIYF.

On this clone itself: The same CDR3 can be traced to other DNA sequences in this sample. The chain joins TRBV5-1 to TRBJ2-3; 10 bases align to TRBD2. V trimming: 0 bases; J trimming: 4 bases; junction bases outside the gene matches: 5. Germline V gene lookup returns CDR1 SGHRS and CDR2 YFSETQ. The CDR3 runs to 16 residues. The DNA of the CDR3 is TGCGCCAGCAGCTTGGCGCTAGCGGGGGCTGCAGATACGCAGTATTTT. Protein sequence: CASSLALAGAADTQYF.

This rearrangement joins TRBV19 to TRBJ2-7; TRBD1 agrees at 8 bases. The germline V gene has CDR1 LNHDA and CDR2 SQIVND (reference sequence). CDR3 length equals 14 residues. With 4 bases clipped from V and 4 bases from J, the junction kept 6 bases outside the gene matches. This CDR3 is CASSRVGQGYEQYF. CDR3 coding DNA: TGTGCCAGTAGTAGGGTCGGACAGGGTTACGAGCAGTACTTC.

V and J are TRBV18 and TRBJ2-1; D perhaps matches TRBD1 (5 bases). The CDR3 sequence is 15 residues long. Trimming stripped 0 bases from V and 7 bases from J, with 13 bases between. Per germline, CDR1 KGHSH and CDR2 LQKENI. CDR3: CASSPPWGASNEQFF. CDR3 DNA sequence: TGTGCCAGCTCACCACCGTGGGGCGCGTCGAATGAGCAGTTCTTC.

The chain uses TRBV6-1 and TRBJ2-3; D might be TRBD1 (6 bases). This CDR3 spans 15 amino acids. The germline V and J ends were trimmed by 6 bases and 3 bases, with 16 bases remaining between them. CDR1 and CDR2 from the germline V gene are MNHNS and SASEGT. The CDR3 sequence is CASRRQAKGTDTQYF. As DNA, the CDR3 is TGTGCCAGCAGGCGACAGGCAAAGGGGACAGATACGCAGTATTTT.

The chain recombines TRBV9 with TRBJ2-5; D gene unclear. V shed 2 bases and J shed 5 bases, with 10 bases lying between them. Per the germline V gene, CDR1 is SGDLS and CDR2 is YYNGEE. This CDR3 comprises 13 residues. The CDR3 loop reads CASSVARWETQYF. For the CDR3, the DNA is TGTGCCAGCAGCGTGGCTAGGTGGGAGACCCAGTACTTC.

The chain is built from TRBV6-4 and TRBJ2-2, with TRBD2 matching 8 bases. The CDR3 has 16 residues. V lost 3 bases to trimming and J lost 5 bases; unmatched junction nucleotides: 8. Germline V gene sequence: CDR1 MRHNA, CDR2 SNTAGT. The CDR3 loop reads CASSEVWTSFTGELFF. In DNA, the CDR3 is TGTGCCAGCAGTGAAGTTTGGACTAGCTTTACCGGGGAGCTGTTTTTT.

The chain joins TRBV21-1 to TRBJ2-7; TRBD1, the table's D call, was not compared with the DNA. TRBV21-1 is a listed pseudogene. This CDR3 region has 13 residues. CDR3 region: CARIPGQSYEQYF. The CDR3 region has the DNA TGTGCCAGAATACCGGGACAGTCCTACGAGCAGTACTTC.

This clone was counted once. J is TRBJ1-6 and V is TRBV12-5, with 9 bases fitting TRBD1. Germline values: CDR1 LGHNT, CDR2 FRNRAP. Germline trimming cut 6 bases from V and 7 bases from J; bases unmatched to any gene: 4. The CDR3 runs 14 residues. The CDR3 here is CASGSDRGNSPLHF. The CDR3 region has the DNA TGTGCTAGTGGATCGGACAGGGGCAATTCACCCCTCCACTTT. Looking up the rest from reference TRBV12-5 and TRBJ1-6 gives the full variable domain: DARVTQTPRHKVTEMGQEVTMRCQPILGHNTVFWYRQTMMQGLELLAYFRNRAPLDDSGMPKDRFSAEMPDATLATLKIQPSEPRDSAVYFCASGSDRGNSPLHFGNGTRLTVT.

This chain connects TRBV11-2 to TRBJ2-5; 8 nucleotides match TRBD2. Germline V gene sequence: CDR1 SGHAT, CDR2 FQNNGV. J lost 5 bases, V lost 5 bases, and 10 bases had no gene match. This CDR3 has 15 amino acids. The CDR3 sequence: CASSKDPGGRETQYF. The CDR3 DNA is TGTGCCAGCAGCAAAGACCCGGGGGGGAGGGAGACCCAGTACTTC.

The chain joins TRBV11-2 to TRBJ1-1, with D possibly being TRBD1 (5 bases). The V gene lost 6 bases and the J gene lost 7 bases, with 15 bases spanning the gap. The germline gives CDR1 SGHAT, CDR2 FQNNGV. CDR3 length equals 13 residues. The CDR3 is CASSSRQIDEAFF. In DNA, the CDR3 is TGTGCCAGCAGTTCCCGACAGATCGATGAAGCTTTCTTT. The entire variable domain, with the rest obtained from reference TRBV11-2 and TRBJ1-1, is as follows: EAGVAQSPRYKIIEKRQSVAFWCNPISGHATLYWYQQILGQGPKLLIQFQNNGVVDDSQLPKDRFSAERLKGVDSTLKIQPAKLEDSAVYLCASSSRQIDEAFFGQGTRLTVV.

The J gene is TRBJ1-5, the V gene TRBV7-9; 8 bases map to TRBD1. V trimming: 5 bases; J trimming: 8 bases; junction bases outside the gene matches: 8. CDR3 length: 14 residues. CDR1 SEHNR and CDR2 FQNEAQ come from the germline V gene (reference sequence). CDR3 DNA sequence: TGTGCCAGCAGCGTATCAGGGGGCAAGGAGCCCCAGCATTTT. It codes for CASSVSGGKEPQHF.

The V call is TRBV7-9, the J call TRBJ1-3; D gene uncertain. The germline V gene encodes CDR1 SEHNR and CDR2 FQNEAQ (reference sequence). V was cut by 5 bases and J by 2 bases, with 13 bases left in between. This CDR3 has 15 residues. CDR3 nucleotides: TGTGCCAGCAGCCCTGAGGCCTACGCTGGAAACACCATATATTTT. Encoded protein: CASSPEAYAGNTIYF.

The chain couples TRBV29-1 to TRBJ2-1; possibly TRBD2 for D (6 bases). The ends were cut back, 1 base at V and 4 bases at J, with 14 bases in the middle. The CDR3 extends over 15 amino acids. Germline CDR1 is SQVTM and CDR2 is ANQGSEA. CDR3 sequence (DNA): TGCAGCGTTGAAGGATATGGCGGGAAGTACAATGAGCAGTTCTTC. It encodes CSVEGYGGKYNEQFF.

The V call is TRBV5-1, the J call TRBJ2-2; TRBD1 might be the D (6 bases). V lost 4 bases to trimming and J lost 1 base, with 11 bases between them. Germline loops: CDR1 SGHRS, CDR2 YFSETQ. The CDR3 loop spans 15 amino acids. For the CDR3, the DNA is TGCGCCAGCAGCGTTACGACAGGGAACACCGGGGAGCTGTTTTTT. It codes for CASSVTTGNTGELFF.

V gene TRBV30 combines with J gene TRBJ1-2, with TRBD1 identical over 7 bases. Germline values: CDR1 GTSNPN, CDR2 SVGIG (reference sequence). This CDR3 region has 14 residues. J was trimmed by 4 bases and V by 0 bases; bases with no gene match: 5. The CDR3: CAWSVPGQSYGYTF. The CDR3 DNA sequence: TGTGCCTGGAGTGTGCCGGGACAGAGCTATGGCTACACCTTC.